This T cell receptor beta chain was recorded in a study of shared clonotypes between healthy human individuals. Assay used: immunoSEQ multiplex PCR; TCRdb lists only in-frame clones, some missing. The sample has about 580,000 clones, about 98% seen once. CD8 cells regarded as naive lacked CD45RO, were positively chosen for CCR7, and omitted terminally differentiated effector memory CD45RA+ cells. This CDR3 is built from 14 residues. Deletions cut 5 bases from V and 5 bases from J, with 14 bases between. Germline CDR1 SNHLY, CDR2 FYNNEI. The receptor was isolated from a young man in good health. The sample was naive CD8+ T cells sorted from blood. V gene TRBV2 combines with J gene TRBJ2-3; maybe TRBD1 (5 bases). The chain's CDR3 is CASSKDSSVDTQYF. The CDR3 DNA reads TGTGCCAGCAGTAAAGACAGTTCCGTAGATACGCAGTATTTT.